These 18 T cell receptor beta chains originate from one sample sequenced in a study of T cell responses to AZD1222 COVID-19 vaccine. Assay: immunoSEQ multiplex PCR; the TCRdb copy retains only in-frame clones and omits some. This table holds over 65,000 clones, about 90% found once. The sample here was peripheral blood, taken 28 days after the second AZD1222 dose. These receptor sequences come from an adult who received the AZD1222 COVID-19 vaccine.

The J gene is TRBJ2-7, the V gene TRBV5-1; possible D gene TRBD1, 5 bases. The ends were cut back, 0 bases at V and 0 bases at J, with 13 bases in the middle. This CDR3 has 16 residues. The germline V gene encodes CDR1 SGHRS and CDR2 YFSETQ. CDR3 DNA sequence: TGCGCCAGCAGCTTGGATCCCAGGGTTAGCTCCTACGAGCAGTACTTC. Protein: CASSLDPRVSSYEQYF.

This clone was counted between two and nine times. The chain joins TRBV2 to TRBJ1-5; TRBD1 aligns across 9 bases. Germline lookup yields CDR1 SNHLY and CDR2 FYNNEI. The CDR3 runs 15 residues. Losses at the gene ends were 6 bases for V and 2 bases for J; bases not matched to a gene: 5. Here the CDR3 reads CASSWTGAGNQPQHF. The CDR3 bases are TGTGCCAGCAGCTGGACAGGGGCTGGCAATCAGCCCCAGCATTTT.

This chain uses TRBV5-1 with TRBJ2-2; 7 bases align to TRBD1. The CDR3 sequence is 15 residues long. V gave up 0 bases and J gave up 5 bases; unmatched junction bases: 4. Germline V gene data show CDR1 as SGHRS and CDR2 as YFSETQ. CDR3 residues: CASSLVTGATGELFF. The CDR3, as DNA: TGCGCCAGCAGCTTGGTAACAGGGGCGACCGGGGAGCTGTTTTTT. Full variable domain (missing parts from reference TRBV5-1 and TRBJ2-2): KAGVTQTPRYLIKTRGQQVTLSCSPISGHRSVSWYQQTPGQGLQFLFEYFSETQRNKGNFPGRFSGRQFSNSRSEMNVSTLELGDSALYLCASSLVTGATGELFFGEGSRLTVL.

The chain joins TRBV7-9 to TRBJ1-2; D is unresolved. The V end lost 1 base, the J end lost 1 base, and 13 bases lay between the germline ends. Germline CDR1 reads SEHNR; CDR2 reads FQNEAQ (reference sequence). This CDR3 comprises 16 residues. CDR3 region: CASSLGVPGSNYGYTF. DNA for the CDR3: TGTGCCAGCAGCTTAGGGGTGCCCGGTAGTAACTATGGCTACACCTTC.

The chain joins TRBV5-1 to TRBJ1-3; no clear D gene. Germline V lookup: CDR1 SGHRS, CDR2 YFSETQ. The CDR3 has 15 residues. The V end lost 0 bases, the J end lost 2 bases, and 9 bases lay between the germline ends. CDR3 protein: CASSLAQSAGNTIYF. CDR3 DNA: TGCGCCAGCAGCTTGGCCCAGTCTGCTGGAAACACCATATATTTT.

The chain is built from TRBV7-2 and TRBJ1-4; D unclear. Trimming took 5 bases from V and 0 from J, leaving 13 bases between them. Germline V CDR1 and CDR2: SGHTA, FQGNSA. The CDR3 has 16 amino acids. CDR3 DNA: TGTGCCAGCAGCCTTCAGGTTGGGGCAACTAATGAAAAACTGTTTTTT. Translation gives CASSLQVGATNEKLFF.

This clone showed up just once. The sample has other DNA sequences that encode this CDR3 too. The genes are TRBV5-1 and TRBJ1-4, with D perhaps TRBD1 (5 bases). Germline V gives CDR1 SGHRS, CDR2 YFSETQ. V was cut by 3 bases and J by 2 bases, with 8 bases left in between. CDR3 length equals 14 residues. DNA of the CDR3: TGCGCCAGCAGCTCCGACAGCACTAATGAAAAACTGTTTTTT. Protein product: CASSSDSTNEKLFF.

CDR3 loop: CASSRGDRLNTEAFF. The CDR3 bases are TGTGCCAGTAGTCGGGGGGACAGGTTGAACACTGAAGCTTTCTTT. The gene calls are TRBV19 and TRBJ1-1; TRBD1 matches at 8 bases. The V and J ends lost 5 bases and 0 bases, in that order; junction bases with no gene match: 5. Germline-derived CDR1 and CDR2 are LNHDA and SQIVND (reference sequence). The CDR3 consists of 15 residues.

This clone has a single count. V gene TRBV6-2 or TRBV6-3 combines with J gene TRBJ2-6; no clear D gene. The CDR3 sequence is 15 residues long. CDR1 is MNHEY, CDR2 SVGEGT, per germline. The V gene lost 2 bases and the J gene lost 0 bases, with 5 bases spanning the gap. CDR3 residues: CASSYDSSGANVLTF. In nucleotides, the CDR3 is TGTGCCAGCAGTTACGACTCCTCTGGGGCCAACGTCCTGACTTTC.

The chain carries TRBV29-1 and TRBJ2-7; 8 bases fit TRBD2. J was trimmed by 1 base and V by 6 bases; bases with no gene match: 8. In germline, CDR1 is SQVTM, CDR2 ANQGSEA. This CDR3 has 14 residues. The CDR3 sequence is CSVSGGRPSYEQYF. In nucleotides, the CDR3 is TGCAGCGTCTCCGGCGGGAGGCCTTCCTACGAGCAGTACTTC.

This rearrangement joins TRBV18 to TRBJ2-1; D not certain. This CDR3 has 14 residues. Germline lookup yields CDR1 KGHSH and CDR2 LQKENI. V gave up 0 bases and J gave up 3 bases, with 6 bases separating them. CDR3 residues: CASSPPQHYNEQFF. CDR3 in DNA: TGTGCCAGCTCACCACCGCAACACTACAATGAGCAGTTCTTC. Variable domain in full (rest from reference TRBV18 and TRBJ2-1): NAGVMQNPRHLVRRRGQEARLRCSPMKGHSHVYWYRQLPEEGLKFMVYLQKENIIDESGMPKERFSAEFPKEGPSILRIQQVVRGDSAAYFCASSPPQHYNEQFFGPGTRLTVL.

The chain employs TRBV5-6 and TRBJ2-7; no clear D gene. The germline gives CDR1 SGHDT, CDR2 YYEEEE. Trimming removed 0 bases from V and 3 bases from J, with 10 bases in between. The CDR3 runs 14 residues. CDR3: CASSLGLDLYEQYF. DNA for the CDR3: TGTGCCAGCAGCTTGGGGCTAGATCTCTACGAGCAGTACTTC.

This rearrangement joins TRBV13 to TRBJ2-7; the D gene is possibly TRBD2 (6 bases). Trimming removed 1 base at V and 0 bases at J, with 13 bases between. Germline V CDR1 and CDR2: PRHDT, FYEKMQ (reference sequence). The CDR3 length is 16 residues. CDR3 residues: CASSLAGGLASYEQYF. The DNA of the CDR3 is TGTGCCAGCAGCTTAGCCGGGGGACTCGCCTCCTACGAGCAGTACTTC.

The gene calls are TRBV5-1 and TRBJ2-2; D call uncertain. Trimming stripped 0 bases from V and 4 bases from J, with 7 bases between. Germline V lookup: CDR1 SGHRS, CDR2 YFSETQ. The length of the CDR3 is 14 residues. The CDR3 sequence: CASSLGYLTGELFF. CDR3 sequence (DNA): TGCGCCAGCAGCTTGGGCTATCTCACCGGGGAGCTGTTTTTT.

This chain uses TRBV10-3 with TRBJ2-7, with D hard to call. The CDR3 contains 14 residues. The V end lost 2 bases, the J end lost 0 bases, and 8 bases lay between the germline ends. In germline, CDR1 is ENHRY, CDR2 SYGVKD. CDR3 nucleotides: TGTGCCATCAGTGAGACACCAAGCTCCTACGAGCAGTACTTC. As protein: CAISETPSSYEQYF.

DNA for the CDR3: TGCGCCAGCAGCTTACAGGGCCTGGAAAACTATGGCTACACCTTC. Its protein product is CASSLQGLENYGYTF. The chain recombines TRBV5-1 with TRBJ1-2, with D possibly being TRBD1 (6 bases). This CDR3 comprises 15 residues. V shed 2 bases and J shed 2 bases, with 13 bases lying between them. Germline CDR1 is SGHRS and CDR2 is YFSETQ.

The chain recombines TRBV2 with TRBJ1-1; no reliable D call. The CDR3 contains 12 residues. Trimming cost V 6 bases and J 2 bases, with 7 bases left between them. The germline V gene encodes CDR1 SNHLY and CDR2 FYNNEI. The CDR3 region has the DNA TGTGCCAGCAGGGATGGTAACACTGAAGCTTTCTTT. This gives the protein CASRDGNTEAFF.

The chain joins TRBV6-5 to TRBJ2-1, with 10 bases that match TRBD2. The germline V gene encodes CDR1 MNHEY and CDR2 SVGAGI. Trimming removed 6 bases from V and 3 bases from J; junction bases left unmatched: 5. The CDR3 totals 15 residues. The CDR3 sequence is CASSLLAGRYNEQFF. CDR3 bases: TGTGCCAGCAGCCTACTAGCGGGACGCTACAATGAGCAGTTCTTC.